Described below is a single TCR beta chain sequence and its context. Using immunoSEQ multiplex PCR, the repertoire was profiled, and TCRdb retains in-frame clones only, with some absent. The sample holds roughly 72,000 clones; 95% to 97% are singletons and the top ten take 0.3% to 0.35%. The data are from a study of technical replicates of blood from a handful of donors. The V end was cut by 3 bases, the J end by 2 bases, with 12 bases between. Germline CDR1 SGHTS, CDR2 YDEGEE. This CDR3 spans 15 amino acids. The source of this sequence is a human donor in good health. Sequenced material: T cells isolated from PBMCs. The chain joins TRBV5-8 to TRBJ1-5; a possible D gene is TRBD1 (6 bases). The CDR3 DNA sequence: TGTGCCAGCAGCTCGTCTCCAGGGGGCAATCAGCCCCAGCATTTT. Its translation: CASSSSPGGNQPQHF.